This T cell receptor (beta chain) was documented in a study of T-cell reconstitution after alpha-beta-depleted transplantation in children. A library of TCRbeta sequences, prepared with unique molecular identifiers, was generated. Each CDR3 protein is one row after TCRdb ran MiXCR on the PCR reads. The sample has approximately 590,000 distinct CDR3 sequences, roughly a tenth seen once. The germline gives CDR1 DFQATT, CDR2 SNEGSKA (reference sequence). The CDR3 is 11 amino acids. Trimming stripped 1 base from V and 13 bases from J, with 11 bases between. There are many counts of this clonotype. The sequencing used PBMCs from the stem cell graft donor, collected from the stem cell graft. The J gene is TRBJ2-1, the V gene TRBV20-1; no clear D. This TCR derives from a human donor who donated a stem cell graft to a child with acute myeloid leukemia. In nucleotides, the CDR3 is TGCAGTGCTAGAGTGGCTACACGACAGTTCTTC. Translation gives CSARVATRQFF.